The 9 T cell receptor beta chains reported below all come from one sample, sequenced in a study of T cell changes during pregnancy in multiple sclerosis. TCRdb keeps only in-frame clones here, not all; method: immunoSEQ multiplex PCR. The sample has tens of thousands of clones, over 75% seen once. Sample: peripheral blood, taken after pregnancy. The receptors come from a female donor with multiple sclerosis, enrolled in a pregnancy study.

The chain uses TRBV5-1 and TRBJ2-5; 12 bases agree with TRBD1. Germline V gene data show CDR1 as SGHRS and CDR2 as YFSETQ. CDR3 length: 17 residues. Trimming took 5 bases from V and 0 from J; bases not matched to a gene: 8. The CDR3 DNA sequence: TGCGCCAGCAGTTCCGGGACAGGGGGCCCGTACCAAGAGACCCAGTACTTC. Its translation: CASSSGTGGPYQETQYF.

This clone has just a few counts. Here the CDR3 DNA reads TGTGCCAGTAGTATGAGCGCTGAAGCTTTCTTT. Amino acids: CASSMSAEAFF. V is TRBV19 and J is TRBJ1-1, with D unclear. This CDR3 region has 11 residues. The germline V gene encodes CDR1 LNHDA and CDR2 SQIVND (reference sequence). V lost 3 bases, J lost 6 bases, and 5 bases lay in between. The variable domain in full, with the rest retrieved from reference TRBV19 and TRBJ1-1, is DGGITQSPKYLFRKEGQNVTLSCEQNLNHDAMYWYRQDPGQGLRLIYYSQIVNDFQKGDIAEGYSVSREKKESFPLTVTSAQKNPTAFYLCASSMSAEAFFGQGTRLTVV.

The rearrangement links TRBV2 to TRBJ2-3; TRBD2 agrees at 11 bases. V shed 8 bases, J shed 5 bases, and the junction held 6 bases outside the gene matches. The length of the CDR3 is 14 residues. From germline, CDR1 is SNHLY and CDR2 FYNNEI. The CDR3 sequence is CASVAGGFRDTQYF. For the CDR3, the DNA is TGTGCCAGCGTAGCGGGAGGGTTCAGAGATACGCAGTATTTT.

This rearrangement joins TRBV6-4 to TRBJ2-2, with 8 bases that match TRBD2. Germline-derived CDR1 and CDR2 are MRHNA and SNTAGT. The CDR3 spans 14 residues. V lost 4 bases, J lost 3 bases, and 1 base stayed unmatched. In DNA, the CDR3 is TGTGCCAGCAGTGCCGGGGGGGACACCGGGGAGCTGTTTTTT. Translation gives CASSAGGDTGELFF.

This clone was picked up one time. The chain employs TRBV2 and TRBJ2-3; 9 nucleotides line up with TRBD2. The ends lost 4 bases at V and 1 base at J; junction bases unmatched: 12. In germline, CDR1 is SNHLY, CDR2 FYNNEI. This CDR3 has 18 residues. CDR3: CASSGPPSPSGGTDTQYF. Here the CDR3 DNA reads TGTGCCAGCAGTGGCCCTCCGAGTCCTAGCGGGGGCACAGATACGCAGTATTTT.

This chain joins TRBV19 and TRBJ2-3; no clear D. The CDR3 sequence is 11 residues long. CDR1 is LNHDA, CDR2 SQIVND, per germline (reference sequence). Deletions cut 5 bases from V and 5 bases from J, with 5 bases between. The CDR3 DNA reads as TGTGCCAGTAGTGTGAGAGATACGCAGTATTTT. It yields the protein CASSVRDTQYF.

The V and J genes are TRBV27 and TRBJ2-5, with D tentatively TRBD2 (6 bases). V lost 6 bases, J lost 10 bases, and 21 bases lay in between. CDR1 and CDR2 (germline): MNHEY, SMNVEV (reference sequence). The CDR3 totals 14 residues. CDR3 sequence: CASSWTGRGRHQYF. DNA of the CDR3: TGTGCCAGCAGCTGGACGGGACGGGGGAGGCACCAGTACTTC.

The chain recombines TRBV5-4 with TRBJ2-1; tentative D call: TRBD1 (5 bases). This CDR3 has 15 residues. Germline CDR1 and CDR2: SGHNT and YYREEE (reference sequence). Trimming took 0 bases from V and 1 from J, leaving 8 bases between them. The DNA for the CDR3 is TGTGCCAGCAGCTTGGACAGGTTATCCTACAATGAGCAGTTCTTC. Amino acid sequence: CASSLDRLSYNEQFF.

The chain uses TRBV4-2 and TRBJ2-2, with D perhaps TRBD2 (6 bases). Trimming took 1 base from V and 8 from J, leaving 17 bases between them. The CDR3 is 16 residues long. Germline V gene data show CDR1 as LGHNA and CDR2 as YNFKEQ. The DNA for the CDR3 is TGTGCCAGCAGCCAAGTATCGGGCCGACGGGGGGGGGAGCTGTTTTTT. Its protein is CASSQVSGRRGGELFF.